Presented here are 3 T cell receptor beta chains from one specimen sequenced in a study of blood T cell repertoires in COVID-19. Profiling relied on immunoSEQ multiplex PCR, and the TCRdb table lists in-frame clones only, not all of them. The sample holds around 30,000 clones, 85% seen once. Sequenced input: peripheral blood. Source of these receptors: a human donor in a cohort sampled during active COVID-19.

This clone has just a few counts. The rearrangement joins TRBV2 to TRBJ2-2; TRBD2 agrees at 9 bases. Germline assignment: CDR1 SNHLY and CDR2 FYNNEI. This CDR3 comprises 15 residues. Trimming took 6 bases from V and 5 from J; bases not matched to a gene: 7. The chain's CDR3 is CASSAIAGVTGELFF. DNA of the CDR3: TGTGCCAGCAGCGCAATAGCGGGGGTGACCGGGGAGCTGTTTTTT.

The DNA of the CDR3 is TGTGCCAGCAGCCAACTCCCAGGGGGCGACTATGGCTACACCTTC. This sequence encodes CASSQLPGGDYGYTF. The V and J genes are TRBV4-2 and TRBJ1-2, with 8 bases that match TRBD1. With V trimmed by 2 bases and J by 3 bases, 5 bases remained unmatched. Germline V gene data show CDR1 as LGHNA and CDR2 as YNFKEQ. This CDR3 comprises 15 residues.

The chain couples TRBV10-3 to TRBJ1-2, with 10 positions matching TRBD1. The germline V gene has CDR1 ENHRY and CDR2 SYGVKD. Unmatched junction bases numbered 8, after V lost 3 bases and J lost 7 bases. The CDR3 runs to 15 residues. CDR3 sequence: CAISDRQGAEVGYTF. The CDR3 nucleotides are TGTGCCATCAGTGACCGACAGGGGGCAGAGGTTGGCTACACCTTC.